The clone carrying this T cell receptor (beta chain) was recorded a few times. In germline, CDR1 is KGHDR, CDR2 SFDVKD. The CDR3 sequence is 13 residues long. V gave up 6 bases and J gave up 5 bases, with 10 bases separating them. Residents of 24 US areas, aged 18 to 89 years, made up the participants. Participants were placed into cohorts based on the clinical history they reported. These data belong to a study of blood T cell repertoires in COVID-19. Methods used by the authors: Estimation of nucleated cell counts was performed using reference gene primer amplification. Method: immunoSEQ multiplex PCR; TCRdb's copy keeps in-frame clones and lacks some. From that table come the V and J calls and clone size; the DNA was used to work out D and trimming. Here the sample spans around 200,000 clones, roughly 90% being singletons.

The sequencing sample was made of PBMCs or T cells enriched from blood (not recorded which). This chain connects TRBV24-1 to TRBJ1-5; D possibly corresponds to TRBD1 (5 bases). The sequence came from a woman aged 45-59 years in a cohort exposed to, infected with or recovered from COVID-19 (not recorded which). CDR3 protein: CATSTARDQPQHF. The CDR3 nucleotides are TGTGCCACCAGTACCGCCAGGGATCAGCCCCAGCATTTT.